This paragraph covers one TCR beta chain sequence. The CDR3 sequence is 16 residues long. In germline, CDR1 is LNHDA, CDR2 SQIVND (reference sequence). Trimming at V came to 3 bases and at J to 2 bases, leaving 10 bases not matched to a gene. TCRdb's table, derived via immunoSEQ multiplex PCR, lists solely in-frame clones and lacks some. The table includes 60,000 or so clones, roughly 57% detected once. The sample belongs to a study of cytotoxic CD8 clonotypes in ibrutinib-treated CLL. The V and J genes are TRBV19 and TRBJ2-7; 7 bases line up with TRBD2. Source: PBMCs, taken after 12 months of ibrutinib treatment. The TCR originated in a human donor with chronic lymphocytic leukemia. The CDR3 sequence: CASSIFGASGTYEQYF. DNA of the CDR3: TGTGCCAGTAGTATCTTCGGGGCTAGCGGTACCTACGAGCAGTACTTC.